This paragraph reports one TCR beta chain. What antigen it recognizes has not been identified. No base qualities exist here, and no much larger clone lies one base off it. Library construction relied on the immunoSEQ multiplex PCR assay. TCRdb stores this immuneACCESS table with in-frame sequences only. Part of the clones is absent; in the studies checked, under half of the shortfall reflects unresolved V genes, and no reason is known for the rest. Across this sample there are under 700,000 clones, with approximately 80% seen only once. Of the sample, more than 0.01% falls within the top ten clones. The sample comes from a study of shared T cell receptors in the human thymus (dated by TCRdb to the early 2020s). Turning to the overall study: The study examined how self-reactive, shared T-cell receptor alpha chains are generated in the human thymus.

From the germline V gene, CDR1 is KGHSH and CDR2 is LQKENI. V loses 2 bases at its end and J loses 3 bases; junction bases beyond the gene matches: 9. Reading from cysteine to phenylalanine, the CDR3 counts 16 amino acids. Just the 48-base CDR3 DNA is kept, in frame starting at base 1. The same specimen was also included in a second study, on human thymus T cells. Looking at the second paper: In Finland, the donors were immunologically healthy infants who were having open corrective cardiac surgery for congenital heart defects. The thymus tissue came from surgical resects taken out during corrective cardiac surgery. Both the thymic and the peripheral blood repertoires appeared to show biased V and J gene segment usage. According to the related research, thymic TCR repertoires were highly overlapping among unrelated individuals. The study described the TCR alpha and beta repertoires in fewer than 10 infant thymus samples and a few matching peripheral blood samples. Donor ages ranged from about 6 to 250 days, and the cohort comprised 5 to 7 male and two female infants. After being mechanically released from the tissue, thymocytes were kept at -70 degrees C in pellets of about 8.5-32 million cells. A QIAsymphony instrument was used to extract genomic DNA from frozen cell pellets. Using the immunoSEQ multiplex PCR assay, the TCRB and TCRAD loci were amplified from a standardized quantity of quality-controlled genomic DNA. Amplicons spanned the V(D)J region at a length sufficient to cover the CDR3 and identify V and J genes. The amplicons were sequenced on an Illumina platform via the commercial immunoSEQ service. Primer bias and sequencing errors were corrected as previously described, and TCRAD and TCRB were defined on the basis of the IMGT database. The repertoires were analysed using immunoSEQ Analyzer 3.0 and VDJTools for basic statistics, V/J segment usage, diversity estimates, rarefaction and pairwise overlap. Diversity was estimated with Chao1, ChaoE, Efron-Thisted, Shannon and inverse Simpson indices, and also on datasets down-sampled to the smallest sample. Repertoire overlap used strict matching of CDR3 nucleotide sequence, V gene and J gene, with Jaccard-based multidimensional scaling clustering. On average, thymus samples yielded 810,000 or so unique TCRB clonotypes, whereas blood samples yielded some 85,000.

This receptor was obtained from a boy in the first two years of life with a congenital heart defect. Donor details come from another sample of the same person, matched by shared clones. The sequenced sample consisted of thymocytes. Here the chain combines TRBV18 and TRBJ2-7, with TRBD1 matching 8 junction bases. The nucleotides are TGTGCCAGCTCACCAAGGAGAGGACAGGGTAGCTACGAGCAGTACTTC. Translated, this is CASSPRRGQGSYEQYF.